This T cell receptor beta chain was sequenced during a study of graft-versus-host responses after intestinal transplantation. Study-wide background: Induction using anti-thymocyte globulin, followed by tacrolimus and steroids for roughly 3 years, was given to all recipients.

Sequencing used immunoSEQ multiplex PCR; TCRdb keeps in-frame clones, though not all of them. The profile covers around 16,000 clones, with around 87% appearing a single time and roughly 6.6% taken by the ten largest. Marrow sampled after transplant originated from the posterior iliac crest or another site. Germline values: CDR1 SGDLS, CDR2 YYNGEE. The CDR3 sequence is 15 residues long. Trimming pared 0 bases from V and 3 bases from J, leaving 10 bases between. This receptor was obtained from a human patient who received an intestinal transplant, so some T cells may come from the graft donor. The material was bone marrow, obtained 125 days after intestinal transplantation. This chain uses TRBV9 with TRBJ1-3, with D unclear. The CDR3 region is CASSVAEGYGNTIYF. The CDR3 region has the DNA TGTGCCAGCAGCGTAGCGGAGGGTTATGGAAACACCATATATTTT. The full variable domain, completed using reference TRBV9 and TRBJ1-3, is DSGVTQTPKHLITATGQRVTLRCSPRSGDLSVYWYQQSLDQGLQFLIQYYNGEERAKGNILERFSAQQFPDLHSELNLSSLELGDSALYFCASSVAEGYGNTIYFGEGSWLTVV.